Below, one T cell receptor beta chain is given with its context. No antigen is known for it. TCRdb's copy holds only in-frame clones and misses some; the assay was immunoSEQ multiplex PCR. The sample carries around 550,000 clones, 85% to 95% recorded once. The data belong to a study of shared clonotypes between healthy human individuals. Overall study findings and caveats: The sharing of about 5% of naive CD4 clonotypes was seen across a handful of donors.

Trimming removed 8 bases from V and 0 bases from J, with 4 bases in between. Germline V gene sequence: CDR1 MDHEN, CDR2 SYDVKM. The CDR3 runs to 11 residues. The naive CD8 subset, CD45RO-negative cells positively selected for CCR7, excluded terminally differentiated effector memory CD45RA+ cells. Healthy and HIV-negative, the adult donors had no recent acute infections or vaccinations. The rearrangement links TRBV28 to TRBJ1-1; D ambiguous. Specimen: naive CD8+ T cells sorted from blood. The clonotype originates from a woman between 25 and 40 years old in good health. The CDR3, as DNA: TGTGCCAGCGGACTGAACACTGAAGCTTTCTTT. The encoded protein is CASGLNTEAFF. Full variable domain (missing parts from reference TRBV28 and TRBJ1-1): DVKVTQSSRYLVKRTGEKVFLECVQDMDHENMFWYRQDPGLGLRLIYFSYDVKMKEKGDIPEGYSVSREKKERFSLILESASTNQTSMYLCASGLNTEAFFGQGTRLTVV.